The subject of this entry is one T cell receptor beta chain. What it recognizes is unknown. Measured with immunoSEQ multiplex PCR; TCRdb has only the in-frame clones, and not every one. The sample has some 290,000 clones, roughly 86% seen once; the top ten hold more than 1.5%. Treatment indicated: some 19 received Ad26.COV2.S at low or high dose, single or two shots; several received placebo; per-sample allocation not given. After the first vaccine or placebo injection, samples were drawn on day 63. Cohort 1b enrolled adults aged 18-55 years in Boston. This CDR3 comprises 15 residues. V lost 3 bases to trimming and J lost 0 bases; unmatched junction nucleotides: 4. Germline V gene data show CDR1 as KGHSH and CDR2 as LQKENI. The entry originates in a study of Ad26.COV2.S vaccination and SARS-CoV-2 variants. Study as a whole: Trial arm assignment for the donor was COV1001 Ad26.COV2.S. Ad26.COV2.S shots went into the muscle once or twice, 56 days apart. Whole-study results and caveats: Analytic work on TCR breadth and depth might have understated the full extent of total T cell responses.

The V gene is TRBV18, the J gene TRBJ2-7; 8 positions match TRBD1. Source: peripheral blood, taken in a trial of Ad26.COV2.S vaccine versus placebo. The clonotype originates from a person aged 18-65 years who received the Ad26.COV2.S COVID-19 vaccine or a placebo. CDR3 in amino acids: CASSPDRGSSYEQYF. The CDR3 DNA reads as TGTGCCAGCTCACCCGACAGGGGAAGCTCCTACGAGCAGTACTTC.